These T cell receptor beta chains were read from a single sample in a study of blood T cells in healthy people across ages. In TCRdb, the 5' RACE reads were re-called with MiXCR into one record per CDR3 protein. This sample has about 500,000 distinct CDR3 sequences, with less than 25% found just once. A further study also used this sample, focusing on T cells of mothers and their children.

Material: blood. The receptors originated from a boy aged 5-17 years in good health. CDR3s include the opening cysteine and the closing phenylalanine or tryptophan. The order of the fields is CDR3 protein, J gene, V gene.

CDR3 protein: CASGTSGRDNEQFF
J gene: TRBJ2-1
V gene: TRBV7-2

CDR3 protein: CASSLATGGAEGYTF
J gene: TRBJ1-2
V gene: TRBV7-9

CDR3 protein: CAWSSTIEQFF
J gene: TRBJ2-1
V gene: TRBV30

CDR3 protein: CASSQLLTGRTDTQYF
J gene: TRBJ2-3
V gene: TRBV4-1

CDR3 protein: CASSYGKTYEQYF
J gene: TRBJ2-7
V gene: TRBV6-5

CDR3 protein: CASMIAGAYNEQFF
J gene: TRBJ2-1
V gene: TRBV27

CDR3 protein: CASSRGPEQFF
J gene: -
V gene: TRBV5-1

CDR3 protein: CVSIDLAGGAETQYF
J gene: TRBJ2-5
V gene: TRBV5-1

CDR3 protein: CASSFWLAGAKNIQYF
J gene: TRBJ2-4
V gene: TRBV28

CDR3 protein: CASSLNKGNTEAFF
J gene: TRBJ1-1
V gene: TRBV12-3/TRBV12-4

CDR3 protein: CASSYQDRPYGYTF
J gene: TRBJ1-2
V gene: TRBV3-1

CDR3 protein: CASSLSRLGETQYF
J gene: TRBJ2-5
V gene: TRBV7-2

CDR3 protein: CAILAGDEPLETQYF
J gene: TRBJ2-5
V gene: TRBV2

CDR3 protein: CASSQFPQTAGRETQYF
J gene: TRBJ2-5
V gene: TRBV5-6

CDR3 protein: CASSSPSGDIMNTEAFF
J gene: TRBJ1-1
V gene: TRBV6-2/TRBV6-3

CDR3 protein: CASSQDWPNIQYF
J gene: TRBJ2-4
V gene: TRBV4-3

CDR3 protein: CASSSTAFSGANVLTF
J gene: TRBJ2-6
V gene: TRBV7-9

CDR3 protein: CASSIAGGHLSEQFF
J gene: TRBJ2-1
V gene: TRBV12-3/TRBV12-4

CDR3 protein: CASGRTSGRYEQFF
J gene: TRBJ2-1
V gene: TRBV6-1

CDR3 protein: CATSRETGGSYNEQFF
J gene: TRBJ2-1
V gene: TRBV15

CDR3 protein: CASSSSIETQYF
J gene: TRBJ2-5
V gene: TRBV6-2/TRBV6-3

CDR3 protein: CSARVRTDTQYF
J gene: TRBJ2-3
V gene: TRBV20-1

CDR3 protein: CASSRPTSGGASEQYF
J gene: -
V gene: TRBV6-2/TRBV6-3

CDR3 protein: CASSLEGATDTQYF
J gene: TRBJ2-3
V gene: TRBV5-1

CDR3 protein: CSATLGGRGETQYF
J gene: TRBJ2-5
V gene: TRBV20-1

CDR3 protein: CSAAPILATYNERFF
J gene: TRBJ2-1
V gene: TRBV20-1

CDR3 protein: CSVDTGQGAYEQYF
J gene: -
V gene: TRBV29-1

CDR3 protein: CASSFTGATVQEKLFF
J gene: TRBJ1-4
V gene: TRBV5-6

CDR3 protein: CSAGALAGLAKNIQYF
J gene: TRBJ2-4
V gene: TRBV20-1

CDR3 protein: CASYTQTGVAEAFF
J gene: TRBJ1-1
V gene: TRBV7-2

CDR3 protein: CASSQDRRGWEKLFF
J gene: TRBJ1-4
V gene: TRBV4-3

CDR3 protein: CASSLGFTDTQYF
J gene: TRBJ2-3
V gene: TRBV7-2

CDR3 protein: CASSKVVTNQHLQETQYF
J gene: TRBJ2-5
V gene: TRBV21-1

CDR3 protein: CASRRRSSGGSSYEQYF
J gene: TRBJ2-7
V gene: TRBV3-1

CDR3 protein: CASSEYGQGVEKLFF
J gene: TRBJ1-4
V gene: TRBV6-1

CDR3 protein: CASSRLAGGLQSYNEQFF
J gene: TRBJ2-1
V gene: TRBV6-2/TRBV6-3

CDR3 protein: CASSYVLGTQYF
J gene: TRBJ2-5
V gene: TRBV7-2

CDR3 protein: CASSLGRLSRDRGSYEQYF
J gene: TRBJ2-7
V gene: TRBV7-9

CDR3 protein: CSVRRDTLSYEQYF
J gene: TRBJ2-7
V gene: TRBV29-1

CDR3 protein: CASGLARRGRGSTEAFF
J gene: TRBJ1-1
V gene: TRBV12-5